Listed here are 25 T cell receptor beta chains from one sample, sequenced in a study of blood T cells in healthy people across ages. Primers used in a second PCR of about 7 to 12 cycles were a sample-barcoded 5' primer and a J-beta primer mix. TCRdb re-derived calls from the 5' RACE reads in MiXCR, one entry per CDR3 protein. Among roughly 900,000 distinct CDR3 sequences listed, approximately 49% were seen once. Sample: blood. Receptors originate from a man aged 25-45 years in good health.

This clonotype was counted at least ten times. The chain uses TRBV29-1 and TRBJ2-5; no firm D call. V was pared by 6 bases and J by 1 base, with 9 bases between. This CDR3 spans 12 amino acids. Germline V gene sequence: CDR1 SQVTM, CDR2 ANQGSEA. The CDR3 DNA is TGCAGCGTGTCCAGAGCCCAAGAGACCCAGTACTTC. It encodes CSVSRAQETQYF.

This clonotype was counted only a few times. The chain links TRBV12-3 or TRBV12-4 to TRBJ1-4; the D is unclear. The CDR3 covers 13 residues. V was shortened by 5 bases and J by 3 bases, with 7 bases between the two germline ends. CDR3 DNA: TGTGCCAGCAGTCCAGAATCTAATGAAAAACTGTTTTTT. It codes for CASSPESNEKLFF.

The chain recombines TRBV13 with TRBJ2-5, with 13 bases aligning to TRBD2. CDR3 length equals 19 residues. CDR1 and CDR2 (germline): PRHDT, FYEKMQ (reference sequence). Trimming took 4 bases from V and 0 from J; bases not matched to a gene: 11. The CDR3 nucleotides read TGTGCCAGCAGCTCCCGGACTAGCGGGGGCCGGAGGTACCAAGAGACCCAGTACTTC. Its protein is CASSSRTSGGRRYQETQYF.

This clonotype is a singleton in its sample. This chain links TRBV5-1 with TRBJ2-5; D remains unclear. Germline V gene sequence: CDR1 SGHRS, CDR2 YFSETQ. CDR3 length equals 14 residues. Trimming removed 4 bases from V and 3 bases from J, with 13 bases in between. The CDR3 bases are TGCGCCAGCAGCATGGTTGCGGCAGAAGAGACCCAGTACTTC. Protein sequence: CASSMVAAEETQYF.

This clonotype was seen a handful of times. V gene TRBV7-2 combines with J gene TRBJ1-2; D unclear. The V gene lost 3 bases and the J gene lost 2 bases, with 13 bases spanning the gap. This CDR3 has 15 residues. Germline V gene sequence: CDR1 SGHTA, CDR2 FQGNSA. The CDR3 DNA reads TGTGCCAGCAGCTTCGGACGGAGCGCGAACTATGGCTACACCTTC. Amino acid sequence: CASSFGRSANYGYTF.

This clonotype was observed a few times. V is TRBV29-1 and J is TRBJ1-2; D remains unclear. Trimming left V 0 bases short and J 2 bases short, with 4 bases between. This CDR3 comprises 12 residues. Germline V gene lookup returns CDR1 SQVTM and CDR2 ANQGSEA. The CDR3 spells CSVEDDNYGYTF. The DNA of the CDR3 is TGCAGCGTTGAAGACGACAACTATGGCTACACCTTC. Using reference TRBV29-1 and TRBJ1-2 for the parts outside the CDR3, the full variable domain is SAVISQKPSRDICQRGTSLTIQCQVDSQVTMMFWYRQQPGQSLTLIATANQGSEATYESGFVIDKFPISRPNLTFSTLTVSNMSPEDSSIYLCSVEDDNYGYTFGSGTRLTVV.

With respect to this clonotype: An end of the junction does not agree with germline; a read error may underlie this. The chain is built from TRBV3-1 and TRBJ2-7, with D tentatively TRBD2 (7 bases). The J call may be in error: the DNA end matches TRBJ2-5 better. CDR1 and CDR2 from the germline V gene are LGHDT and YNNKEL (reference sequence). The CDR3 extends over 15 amino acids. CDR3 sequence reads: CASSQEGGAVETQYF. CDR3 DNA sequence: TGTGCCAGTAGCCAAGAGGGGGGGGCCGTGGAGACCCAGTACTTC.

The DNA for the CDR3 is TGTGCCAGCAGCCAGGTGAGAAGGGGCTACGAGCAGTACTTC. Its translation is CASSQVRRGYEQYF. This chain uses TRBV4-2 with TRBJ2-7, with D possibly TRBD1 on 5 matching bases. The CDR3 totals 14 residues. Germline loops: CDR1 LGHNA, CDR2 YNFKEQ. The V end lost 3 bases, the J end lost 3 bases, and 12 bases lay between the germline ends.

V gene TRBV28 combines with J gene TRBJ1-5; D is ambiguous. The germline V gene encodes CDR1 MDHEN and CDR2 SYDVKM. The V end was cut by 6 bases, the J end by 5 bases, with 14 bases between. The CDR3 runs 14 residues. For the CDR3, the DNA is TGTGCCAGCAGCAAACCGCCCCGAGATCAGCCCCAGCATTTT. Its protein is CASSKPPRDQPQHF.

The sample holds many counts of this clonotype. DNA of the CDR3: TGCGCCAGCAGCCAAGCTGGGGGGCGGCCAGATACGCAGTATTTT. Residues: CASSQAGGRPDTQYF. The genes are TRBV4-3 and TRBJ2-3; possibly TRBD1 or TRBD2 for D (6 bases each). Looked up from germline, CDR1 is LGHNA and CDR2 is YSLEER. The CDR3 totals 15 residues. The germline V and J ends were trimmed by 1 base and 4 bases, with 12 bases remaining between them.

This clonotype was seen only a few times. The chain uses TRBV7-9 and TRBJ2-3; 7 bases are shared with TRBD1. There are 15 residues in the CDR3. The germline V gene has CDR1 SEHNR and CDR2 FQNEAQ (reference sequence). V was clipped by 2 bases and J by 0 bases; unmatched bases: 2. This CDR3 reads CASSLTGVSTDTQYF. CDR3 in DNA: TGTGCCAGCAGCTTAACAGGGGTCAGCACAGATACGCAGTATTTT.

This chain joins TRBV6-6 and TRBJ1-4; possible D gene TRBD1, 6 bases. V was pared by 1 base and J by 6 bases, with 9 bases between. The length of the CDR3 is 14 residues. CDR1 and CDR2 (germline): MNHNY, SVGAGI (reference sequence). The CDR3 here is CASSYWAGDEKLFF. Written as DNA, the CDR3 is TGTGCCAGCAGTTACTGGGCAGGGGATGAAAAACTGTTTTTT.

This clonotype occurred a few times. This chain connects TRBV5-1 to TRBJ2-1; no clear D. Germline-derived CDR1 and CDR2 are SGHRS and YFSETQ. V was trimmed by 0 bases and J by 3 bases, leaving 7 bases between them. The CDR3 sequence is 14 residues long. CDR3 loop: CASSLDLDYNEQFF. The CDR3 DNA reads TGCGCCAGCAGCTTGGATTTGGACTACAATGAGCAGTTCTTC.

The CDR3 sequence: CASSSGTSGGAPYEQFF. The DNA for the CDR3 is TGCGCCAGCAGCAGCGGGACTAGCGGGGGGGCCCCTTATGAGCAGTTCTTC. J is TRBJ2-1 and V is TRBV5-1, with 16 bases identical to TRBD2. Germline CDR1 and CDR2: SGHRS and YFSETQ. After removal of 4 bases from V and 8 bases from J, the junction contained 9 bases not matched to a gene. This CDR3 is 17 amino acids long. The full variable domain, with the rest looked up from reference TRBV5-1 and TRBJ2-1, is KAGVTQTPRYLIKTRGQQVTLSCSPISGHRSVSWYQQTPGQGLQFLFEYFSETQRNKGNFPGRFSGRQFSNSRSEMNVSTLELGDSALYLCASSSGTSGGAPYEQFFGPGTRLTVL.

This clonotype was detected only a few times. The genes are TRBV7-2 and TRBJ2-7; TRBD2 is a possible D gene (6 bases). This CDR3 spans 16 amino acids. Germline CDR1 SGHTA, CDR2 FQGNSA. The V and J ends lost 0 bases and 2 bases respectively, with 14 bases between them. CDR3: CASSLAPLATTYEQYF. DNA of the CDR3: TGTGCCAGCAGCTTAGCTCCTCTAGCGACTACCTACGAGCAGTACTTC.

The sample holds many counts of this clonotype. One base away lies a much larger clone, so this may be a sequencing read error. The J gene is TRBJ2-7, the V gene TRBV29-1; no reliable D call. The CDR3 has 11 amino acids. Trimming removed 7 bases at V and 6 bases at J, with 13 bases between. Germline-derived CDR1 and CDR2 are SQVTM and ANQGSEA. The CDR3, as DNA: TGCAGCGGTCGTCCAGGTTGCGAGCAGTACTTC. It codes for CSGRPGCEQYF.

The chain is built from TRBV7-2 and TRBJ2-1; 11 bases line up with TRBD2. TRBJ2-7 explains the end of the DNA better; the J call may be wrong. CDR1 SGHTA and CDR2 FQGNSA come from the germline V gene. The length of the CDR3 is 15 residues. The CDR3 DNA reads as TGTGCCAGCAGCCCGACTAGCGGGACCCACAATGAGCAGTACTTC. Its translation: CASSPTSGTHNEQYF.

The chain combines TRBV28 with TRBJ2-2; D tentatively reads TRBD1 or TRBD2 (5 bases each). This CDR3 spans 15 amino acids. Germline loops: CDR1 MDHEN, CDR2 SYDVKM. Trimming cost V 6 bases and J 5 bases, with 16 bases left between them. CDR3 in DNA: TGTGCCAGCAGGAATTCCCAGGGAGAGACCGGGGAGCTGTTTTTT. Translated: CASRNSQGETGELFF.

This chain links TRBV27 with TRBJ2-1; D is perhaps TRBD1 or TRBD2 (5 bases each). This CDR3 is 16 amino acids long. The germline V and J ends were trimmed by 5 bases and 0 bases, with 14 bases remaining between them. Looked up from germline, CDR1 is MNHEY and CDR2 is SMNVEV (reference sequence). This CDR3 reads CASSRIGASSYNEQFF. DNA of the CDR3: TGTGCCAGCAGTCGAATCGGGGCTAGCTCCTACAATGAGCAGTTCTTC.

This clonotype is a singleton in its sample. The V call is TRBV2, the J call TRBJ1-4; D gene uncertain. With 8 bases removed from V and 7 bases from J, the gap between germline ends came to 11 bases. In germline, CDR1 is SNHLY, CDR2 FYNNEI. The CDR3 runs to 12 residues. This CDR3 reads CASLDLGEKLFF. The CDR3 DNA sequence: TGTGCCAGCCTTGACCTGGGTGAAAAACTGTTTTTT.

This clonotype occurred a few times. This chain links TRBV7-2 with TRBJ2-7; D may be TRBD2 (6 bases). The CDR3 has 15 residues. V lost 4 bases, J lost 1 base, and 14 bases lay in between. Germline V gene sequence: CDR1 SGHTA, CDR2 FQGNSA. This CDR3 reads CASSSGRPYSYEQYF. The DNA of the CDR3 is TGTGCCAGCAGCTCAGGGAGGCCCTATTCCTACGAGCAGTACTTC.

The chain combines TRBV18 with TRBJ2-5, with 9 bases matching TRBD1. V lost 5 bases, J lost 2 bases, and 9 bases stayed unmatched. The CDR3 sequence is 16 residues long. CDR1 KGHSH and CDR2 LQKENI come from the germline V gene. The CDR3 nucleotides read TGTGCCAGCTCAGTTCGACAGGGGGACTATCAAGAGACCCAGTACTTC. This sequence encodes CASSVRQGDYQETQYF.

This clonotype occurred once. The junction and the germline gene differ at one end; a read error may be behind it. The chain joins TRBV4-2 to TRBJ2-3; TRBD2 is a possible D gene (6 bases). Germline lookup yields CDR1 LGHNA and CDR2 YNFKEQ. CDR3 length: 14 amino acids. CDR3 nucleotide sequence: TGTGCCAGCAGCCAAGGGCGGGGAACAGATGCGCAGTATTTT. It is translated as CASSQGRGTDAQYF.

In its sample, this clonotype was seen a few times. The chain has TRBV5-6 and TRBJ2-7; D may be TRBD1 (6 bases). Trimming removed 4 bases at V and 5 bases at J, with 13 bases between. Germline-derived CDR1 and CDR2 are SGHDT and YYEEEE. The CDR3 sequence is 13 residues long. The CDR3 loop reads CASSPHRVHEQYF. The CDR3 DNA is TGTGCCAGCAGCCCGCACAGGGTCCACGAGCAGTACTTC.

The chain joins TRBV30 to TRBJ1-1; D may be TRBD1 (5 bases). Trimming removed 8 bases at V and 1 base at J, with 11 bases between. Germline lookup yields CDR1 GTSNPN and CDR2 SVGIG (reference sequence). The length of the CDR3 is 12 residues. CDR3 nucleotides: TGTGCCCTAAGGGACCCGAACACTGAAGCTTTCTTT. It yields the protein CALRDPNTEAFF.